The 31 T cell receptor beta chains listed next were all sequenced from one sample in a study of beta chain features in type 1 diabetes. Every isolated RNA sample was fully reverse transcribed, so sequencing captured expressed TCRB transcripts. Some clones are missing from TCRdb's copy, which holds only in-frame ones; the method was immunoSEQ multiplex PCR. The table shows 200,000 to 250,000 clones, with over 8.5% occurring only once. Material for sequencing was naive CD4+ T cells from blood. Every receptor here comes from a woman aged 18-30 years in good health.

The chain combines TRBV7-9 with TRBJ2-5; 12 bases are shared with TRBD2. CDR1 and CDR2 from the germline V gene are SEHNR and FQNEAQ (reference sequence). With V trimmed by 1 base and J by 11 bases, 14 bases remained unmatched. The CDR3 extends over 17 amino acids. The CDR3 sequence: CASSLVASGRAVREQYF. In nucleotides, the CDR3 is TGTGCCAGCAGCTTAGTGGCTAGCGGGAGGGCCGTGCGGGAGCAGTACTTC.

This chain joins TRBV5-1 and TRBJ2-7; 16 bases map to TRBD2. The CDR3 is 16 residues long. Germline V gives CDR1 SGHRS, CDR2 YFSETQ. Losses at the gene ends were 3 bases for V and 4 bases for J; bases not matched to a gene: 4. Written as DNA, the CDR3 is TGCGCCAGCAGCTCGGGACTAGCGGGAGGGCTGTACGAGCAGTACTTC. It is translated as CASSSGLAGGLYEQYF.

The rearrangement uses TRBV7-2 and TRBJ1-1; TRBD1 might be the D (5 bases). This CDR3 has 16 amino acids. V lost 2 bases, J lost 0 bases, and 13 bases lay in between. Germline V gene sequence: CDR1 SGHTA, CDR2 FQGNSA. CDR3 region: CASSLSAGRMNTEAFF. For the CDR3, the DNA is TGTGCCAGCAGCTTATCGGCGGGACGGATGAACACTGAAGCTTTCTTT.

The V gene is TRBV5-1, the J gene TRBJ1-1; a weak D match, TRBD1 (6 bases). The V end was cut by 3 bases, the J end by 4 bases, with 16 bases between. Germline V gene data show CDR1 as SGHRS and CDR2 as YFSETQ. The CDR3 has 15 residues. CDR3 coding DNA: TGCGCCAGCAGCTCGTTAGGGGGTGAGGGCACTGAAGCTTTCTTT. It encodes CASSSLGGEGTEAFF.

This clone was recorded a few times. The chain uses TRBV12-5 and TRBJ2-3; 9 bases agree with TRBD2. Losses at the gene ends were 0 bases for V and 2 bases for J; bases not matched to a gene: 9. Germline V gene data show CDR1 as LGHNT and CDR2 as FRNRAP. The CDR3 is 18 amino acids. CDR3 residues: CASGLVELAGAPTDTQYF. Written as DNA, the CDR3 is TGTGCTAGTGGTTTGGTAGAACTAGCGGGTGCCCCCACAGATACGCAGTATTTT.

Here the CDR3 reads CASRDLAGETQYF. CDR3 bases: TGTGCCAGCAGGGACCTAGCGGGGGAGACCCAGTACTTC. The gene calls are TRBV28 and TRBJ2-5; 9 nucleotides agree with TRBD2. CDR1 is MDHEN and CDR2 is SYDVKM in the germline V gene. This CDR3 has 13 residues. J lost 5 bases, V lost 6 bases, and 4 bases had no gene match.

This clone was counted between two and nine times. The rearrangement links TRBV5-1 to TRBJ1-2; the D is unclear. CDR3 length: 12 amino acids. Trimming stripped 4 bases from V and 4 bases from J, with 8 bases between. CDR1 and CDR2 from the germline V gene are SGHRS and YFSETQ. This CDR3 reads CASSRSGYGYTF. The CDR3 region has the DNA TGCGCCAGCAGCCGAAGCGGCTATGGCTACACCTTC.

This clone was observed a few times. The chain uses TRBV12-5 and TRBJ1-5, with 9 bases identical to TRBD1. The V gene's germline CDR1 is LGHNT and CDR2 FRNRAP. J gave up 3 bases and V 6 bases, and 9 bases lay outside the gene matches. The CDR3 runs 16 residues. The CDR3 nucleotides are TGTGCTAGTGGCCCAATGACAGGGGGTTCCAATCAGCCCCAGCATTTT. It encodes CASGPMTGGSNQPQHF.

This clone was recorded a few times. V and J are TRBV7-7 and TRBJ2-2, with 10 bases fitting TRBD2. With V trimmed by 1 base and J by 6 bases, 5 bases remained unmatched. Germline V lookup: CDR1 SSHAT, CDR2 FNYEAQ (reference sequence). There are 16 residues in the CDR3. As DNA, the CDR3 is TGTGCCAGCAGCTTAGAGCCTAGCGGGAGAGCCGGGGAGCTGTTTTTT. Protein sequence: CASSLEPSGRAGELFF.

This chain joins TRBV5-6 and TRBJ1-1; perhaps TRBD1 as D (5 bases). The CDR3 runs 14 residues. CDR1 is SGHDT, CDR2 YYEEEE, per germline. Trimming stripped 1 base from V and 6 bases from J, with 13 bases between. This CDR3 is CASSLYQGTAEAFF. The DNA for the CDR3 is TGTGCCAGCAGCTTGTATCAGGGTACCGCTGAAGCTTTCTTT.

This clone was seen a handful of times. The V gene is TRBV29-1, the J gene TRBJ2-1; TRBD2 matches 9 bases. V dropped 4 bases and J dropped 9; count of bases not matched to a gene: 7. The CDR3 contains 13 residues. Germline V CDR1 and CDR2: SQVTM, ANQGSEA. DNA of the CDR3: TGCAGCGTTGTGCGGGAGGGCCGGTTTGAGCAGTTCTTC. The encoded protein is CSVVREGRFEQFF.

The rearrangement uses TRBV27 and TRBJ1-2, with D possibly matching TRBD1 (6 bases). The CDR3 extends over 15 amino acids. Germline CDR1 and CDR2: MNHEY and SMNVEV (reference sequence). The germline V and J ends were trimmed by 5 bases and 8 bases, with 21 bases remaining between them. Here the CDR3 reads CASSAWTATEGGYTF. The CDR3, as DNA: TGTGCCAGCAGTGCGTGGACAGCGACCGAAGGGGGCTACACCTTC.

The rearrangement uses TRBV7-2 and TRBJ2-2, with 9 bases fitting TRBD2. Germline CDR1 SGHTA, CDR2 FQGNSA. The trim removed 2 bases at V and 4 bases at J, leaving 2 bases unmatched. The CDR3 sequence is 15 residues long. DNA of the CDR3: TGTGCCAGCAGCTTAAAACTAGCGGGCACCGGGGAGCTGTTTTTT. Encoded protein: CASSLKLAGTGELFF. The full variable domain, with the rest looked up from reference TRBV7-2 and TRBJ2-2, is GAGVSQSPSNKVTEKGKDVELRCDPISGHTALYWYRQSLGQGLEFLIYFQGNSAPDKSGLPSDRFSAERTGGSVSTLTIQRTQQEDSAVYLCASSLKLAGTGELFFGEGSRLTVL.

The rearrangement links TRBV6-4 to TRBJ2-3; the match to TRBD2 covers 11 bases. The CDR3 totals 15 residues. Germline V gene sequence: CDR1 MRHNA, CDR2 SNTAGT. V shed 6 bases, J shed 4 bases, and the junction held 6 bases outside the gene matches. CDR3 residues: CASSPTSGGPDTQYF. The CDR3 nucleotides are TGTGCCAGCAGCCCAACTAGCGGGGGCCCAGATACGCAGTATTTT.

The chain is built from TRBV11-2 and TRBJ1-2, with a tentative D call TRBD1 (5 bases). The V gene's germline CDR1 is SGHAT and CDR2 FQNNGV. This CDR3 is 14 amino acids long. V dropped 1 base and J dropped 8 bases, with 14 bases sitting between them. This CDR3 reads CASSLVGRVSGYTF. The CDR3, as DNA: TGTGCCAGCAGCTTAGTTGGCAGGGTTAGCGGCTACACCTTC.

This clone appeared a few times. The rearrangement joins TRBV7-6 to TRBJ2-3; 8 positions agree with TRBD2. Per germline, CDR1 SGHVS and CDR2 FNYEAQ. V was pared by 4 bases and J by 4 bases, with 13 bases of the junction left unmatched. The CDR3 runs to 17 residues. The CDR3, as DNA: TGTGCCAGCAGCTCCCGGCCCCCTGCGGGGGGCGCAGATACGCAGTATTTT. It encodes CASSSRPPAGGADTQYF.

This rearrangement joins TRBV27 to TRBJ1-1; TRBD1 might be the D (5 bases). Between the trimmed V and J ends, which lost 3 bases and 0 bases, there was a span of 11 bases. Germline CDR1 MNHEY, CDR2 SMNVEV (reference sequence). The CDR3 totals 15 residues. The CDR3 reads CASSFGVGLNTEAFF. The CDR3, as DNA: TGTGCCAGCAGTTTCGGAGTGGGGCTGAACACTGAAGCTTTCTTT.

This clone was seen a handful of times. The rearrangement joins TRBV15 to TRBJ1-5; TRBD1 is a possible D gene (6 bases). V was clipped by 0 bases and J by 6 bases, with 12 bases between them. The CDR3 has 15 amino acids. Per germline, CDR1 LNHNV and CDR2 YYDKDF (reference sequence). The CDR3 protein is CATSRDGRGPQPQHF. The CDR3 DNA reads TGTGCCACCAGCAGAGATGGGCGGGGGCCTCAGCCCCAGCATTTT.

This clone was seen ten or more times. The CDR3 DNA is TGCGCCAGCACCCAGATCCCGGGACAGGGAATCGTGCACAATCAGCCCCAGCATTTT. Protein: CASTQIPGQGIVHNQPQHF. The V call is TRBV23-1, the J call TRBJ1-5; 9 nucleotides align to TRBD1. TRBV23-1 qualifies as an ORF whose function is uncertain. This CDR3 is 19 amino acids long. Trimming at V came to 7 bases and at J to 3 bases, leaving 19 bases not matched to a gene.

J is TRBJ2-6 and V is TRBV4-1; possible D gene TRBD2, 6 bases. CDR3 length: 18 residues. Germline CDR1 reads MGHRA; CDR2 reads YSYEKL. V was shortened by 1 base and J by 0 bases, with 13 bases between the two germline ends. The CDR3 nucleotides read TGCGCCAGCAGCCAAGTGTTGACGGGAGCCTCTGGGGCCAACGTCCTGACTTTC. This encodes CASSQVLTGASGANVLTF.

This chain joins TRBV4-1 and TRBJ2-7; tentative D call: TRBD2 (6 bases). Germline loops: CDR1 MGHRA, CDR2 YSYEKL. The CDR3 length is 14 residues. V lost 2 bases to trimming and J lost 6 bases, with 14 bases between them. CDR3 amino acids: CASSQPRVGGEQYF. The CDR3 nucleotides read TGCGCCAGCAGCCAACCCCGGGTGGGGGGCGAGCAGTACTTC.

The V call is TRBV5-1, the J call TRBJ2-1; D is unclear. V lost 2 bases to trimming and J lost 10 bases, with 10 bases between them. There are 12 residues in the CDR3. Germline assignment: CDR1 SGHRS and CDR2 YFSETQ. CDR3 DNA sequence: TGCGCCAGCAGCTTAGCACGGTACGAGCAGTTCTTC. Translated: CASSLARYEQFF.

There are a few counts of this clone. The rearrangement links TRBV25-1 to TRBJ2-1; 7 bases match TRBD1. The CDR3 runs 12 residues. The trim removed 6 bases at V and 6 bases at J, leaving 2 bases unmatched. The V gene's germline CDR1 is MGHDK and CDR2 SYGVNS. The CDR3 bases are TGTGCCAGCAGAGGGACAGCCAATGAGCAGTTCTTC. Residues: CASRGTANEQFF.

The chain recombines TRBV9 with TRBJ2-3, with 7 bases that match TRBD1. The CDR3 consists of 13 residues. J gave up 6 bases and V 4 bases, and 5 bases lay outside the gene matches. Germline V CDR1 and CDR2: SGDLS, YYNGEE. CDR3 protein: CASSTQDRDTQYF. CDR3 bases: TGTGCCAGCAGCACCCAGGACAGGGATACGCAGTATTTT.

V and J are TRBV7-8 and TRBJ1-6, with D unresolved. This CDR3 comprises 15 residues. Trimming took off 0 bases at V and 9 bases at J, with 12 bases between the two ends. Germline values: CDR1 SGHVS, CDR2 FQNEAQ. The CDR3 reads CASSLATGNRSPLHF. DNA of the CDR3: TGTGCCAGCAGCTTAGCGACCGGGAACCGTTCACCCCTCCACTTT.

This clone was seen more than once but under ten times. This chain joins TRBV30 and TRBJ2-5, with D unresolved. The J call may be incorrect, as the DNA end agrees better with TRBJ2-7. Germline CDR1 and CDR2: GTSNPN and SVGIG (reference sequence). The CDR3 contains 12 residues. CDR3 nucleotides: TGTGCCTGGAGTGTCTCTTCTTACGAGCAGTACTTC. Encoded protein: CAWSVSSYEQYF.

About this clone: The DNA is omitted, as the CDR3 cannot be located on it reliably, and the CDR3 follows TCRdb's listing. J is TRBJ1-4 and V is TRBV23-1; the table's D call, TRBD1, has no DNA check behind it. TRBV23-1 falls under the ORF class, with uncertain function. Counting both end residues, the CDR3 totals 19 amino acids. CDR3 loop: CASSQGTGGDLQLMKNCFF.

A few counts support this clone. The rearrangement joins TRBV7-2 to TRBJ1-1; D is ambiguous. The CDR3 runs 13 residues. CDR1 is SGHTA, CDR2 FQGNSA, per germline. V lost 5 bases to trimming and J lost 1 base, with 8 bases between them. The CDR3 is CASSQNGNTEAFF. Written as DNA, the CDR3 is TGTGCCAGCAGCCAAAACGGGAACACTGAAGCTTTCTTT.

The genes are TRBV7-2 and TRBJ2-7; perhaps TRBD2 as D (7 bases). The ends were cut back, 1 base at V and 3 bases at J, with 16 bases in the middle. The CDR3 has 16 amino acids. Germline CDR1 and CDR2: SGHTA and FQGNSA. The DNA for the CDR3 is TGTGCCAGCAGCTTAGATGGGGGCGGGACTAACTACGAGCAGTACTTC. Protein product: CASSLDGGGTNYEQYF.

V is TRBV6-5 and J is TRBJ2-2, with D perhaps matching TRBD2 (6 bases). There are 15 residues in the CDR3. V lost 10 bases to trimming and J lost 2 bases, with 17 bases between them. Germline V gene sequence: CDR1 MNHEY, CDR2 SVGAGI. The CDR3 sequence is CATSSWGDNTGELFF. The DNA of the CDR3 is TGTGCCACCTCGTCATGGGGGGATAACACCGGGGAGCTGTTTTTT.

A few counts support this clone. The chain joins TRBV2 to TRBJ1-6; possibly TRBD1 for D (6 bases). The CDR3 is 17 amino acids. CDR1 is SNHLY and CDR2 is FYNNEI in the germline V gene. The V and J ends lost 3 bases and 0 bases respectively, with 12 bases between them. Here the CDR3 DNA reads TGTGCCAGCAGTGACCCAACAGGGAGCTCCTATAATTCACCCCTCCACTTT. This translates into CASSDPTGSSYNSPLHF.